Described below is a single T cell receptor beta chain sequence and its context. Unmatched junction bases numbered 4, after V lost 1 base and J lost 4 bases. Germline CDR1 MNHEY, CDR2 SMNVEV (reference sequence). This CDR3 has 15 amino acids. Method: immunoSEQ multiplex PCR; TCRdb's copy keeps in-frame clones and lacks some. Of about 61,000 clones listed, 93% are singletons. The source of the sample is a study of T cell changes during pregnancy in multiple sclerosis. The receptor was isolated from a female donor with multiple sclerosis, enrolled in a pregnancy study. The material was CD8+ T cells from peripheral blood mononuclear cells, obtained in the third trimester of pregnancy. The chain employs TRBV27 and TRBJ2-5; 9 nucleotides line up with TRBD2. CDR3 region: CASSLWAGGVETQYF. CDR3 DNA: TGTGCCAGCAGTTTATGGGCGGGAGGGGTAGAGACCCAGTACTTC.